The 12 T cell receptor beta chains in this list originate from one sample, sequenced in a study of blood T cell repertoires in COVID-19. Using immunoSEQ multiplex PCR, the repertoire was profiled, and TCRdb retains in-frame clones only, with some absent. The sample lists about 360,000 clones, about 88% occurring once. Sequenced: peripheral blood. The receptor source for this set is a woman aged 60-70 years with COVID-19, enrolled during active disease.

This rearrangement joins TRBV7-2 to TRBJ1-4; D is perhaps TRBD1 (6 bases). This CDR3 comprises 14 residues. Per the germline V gene, CDR1 is SGHTA and CDR2 is FQGNSA. Trimming took 2 bases from V and 2 from J, leaving 6 bases between them. The CDR3 loop reads CASSLTGTNEKLFF. Written as DNA, the CDR3 is TGTGCCAGCAGCTTAACAGGGACTAATGAAAAACTGTTTTTT.

The count of this clone is one. The chain links TRBV12-3 or TRBV12-4 to TRBJ1-2; D gene ambiguous. V was cut by 3 bases and J by 5 bases, with 10 bases left in between. This CDR3 contains 13 residues. CDR3 bases: TGTGCCAGCAGTTTCTCTGCGACATATGGCTACACCTTC. Amino acid sequence: CASSFSATYGYTF.

The CDR3 nucleotides are TGTGCCAGCAGCTCTTCAAGACTAGCGGGGGGCCGTGAGCAGTTCTTC. It encodes CASSSSRLAGGREQFF. The chain is built from TRBV7-9 and TRBJ2-1; the match to TRBD2 covers 13 bases. From germline, CDR1 is SEHNR and CDR2 FQNEAQ (reference sequence). CDR3 length equals 16 residues. V lost 4 bases to trimming and J lost 9 bases; unmatched junction nucleotides: 9.

V is TRBV5-1 and J is TRBJ1-6, with 7 positions matching TRBD1. Germline CDR1 is SGHRS and CDR2 is YFSETQ. CDR3 size: 16 residues. V lost 1 base, J lost 6 bases, and 7 bases stayed unmatched. The CDR3 nucleotides read TGCGCCAGCAGCTTGACGGGGACAGTAGCTAATTCACCCCTCCACTTT. This sequence encodes CASSLTGTVANSPLHF. The full variable domain, with the rest looked up from reference TRBV5-1 and TRBJ1-6, is KAGVTQTPRYLIKTRGQQVTLSCSPISGHRSVSWYQQTPGQGLQFLFEYFSETQRNKGNFPGRFSGRQFSNSRSEMNVSTLELGDSALYLCASSLTGTVANSPLHFGNGTRLTVT.

The chain joins TRBV11-3 to TRBJ2-7; 10 bases align to TRBD1. The ends lost 5 bases at V and 0 bases at J; junction bases unmatched: 7. The germline gives CDR1 SGHNT, CDR2 YENEEA. This CDR3 spans 16 amino acids. CDR3: CASSGPGTGASYEQYF. The CDR3 DNA reads as TGTGCCAGCAGCGGGCCCGGGACAGGGGCCTCCTACGAGCAGTACTTC.

The DNA of the CDR3 is TGTGCCAGCAGTGGTTACAGGGGGGAGACTGAAGCTTTCTTT. This translates into CASSGYRGETEAFF. This chain joins TRBV25-1 and TRBJ1-1; TRBD1 matches 8 bases. After removal of 4 bases from V and 5 bases from J, the junction contained 6 bases not matched to a gene. Germline loops: CDR1 MGHDK, CDR2 SYGVNS. This CDR3 region has 14 residues.

This chain connects TRBV18 to TRBJ1-2; 10 positions match TRBD1. CDR1 and CDR2 from the germline V gene are KGHSH and LQKENI. The CDR3 sequence is 18 residues long. The junction had 13 bases not matched to a gene; V was cut back by 3 bases and J by 3 bases. The CDR3 protein is CASSPIPGQGPGDYGYTF. CDR3 DNA: TGTGCCAGCTCACCCATCCCGGGACAGGGGCCGGGCGACTATGGCTACACCTTC.

This clone has only one observation. The chain links TRBV5-1 to TRBJ2-2; 8 bases match TRBD1. The CDR3 has 15 amino acids. Germline V gene lookup returns CDR1 SGHRS and CDR2 YFSETQ. The V segment lost 4 bases and the J segment 6 bases; nucleotides outside the gene matches: 8. DNA of the CDR3: TGCGCCAGCAGCACGGACAGGGTTGGCGCCGGGGAGCTGTTTTTT. It encodes CASSTDRVGAGELFF.

V gene TRBV6-5 combines with J gene TRBJ2-3; 10 bases fit TRBD2. Trimming at V came to 6 bases and at J to 1 base, leaving 4 bases not matched to a gene. CDR3 length equals 15 residues. CDR1 and CDR2 (germline): MNHEY, SVGAGI. The CDR3 DNA follows: TGTGCCAGCAGAAGCGGGACTAGCGGCACAGATACGCAGTATTTT. It yields the protein CASRSGTSGTDTQYF.

The chain employs TRBV24-1 and TRBJ2-3, with D maybe TRBD2 (6 bases). V lost 3 bases and J lost 1, with 10 bases in between. The length of the CDR3 is 15 residues. Germline CDR1 reads KGHDR; CDR2 reads SFDVKD. The CDR3 loop is CATSDGGRGTDTQYF. The CDR3 DNA sequence: TGTGCCACCAGTGATGGGGGGAGAGGCACAGATACGCAGTATTTT.

The chain combines TRBV3-1 (or the pseudogene TRBV3-2) with TRBJ1-2, with TRBD1 identical over 7 bases. The CDR3 totals 14 residues. Germline trimming cut 3 bases from V and 7 bases from J; bases unmatched to any gene: 8. Germline lookup yields CDR1 LGHDT and CDR2 YNNKEL (reference sequence). CDR3 residues: CASSHGRGSGGYTF. Here the CDR3 DNA reads TGTGCCAGCAGCCACGGCAGGGGGAGCGGTGGCTACACCTTC.

The gene calls are TRBV7-2 and TRBJ1-4; D not resolved. Looked up from germline, CDR1 is SGHTA and CDR2 is FQGNSA. This CDR3 comprises 15 residues. The ends were cut back, 1 base at V and 3 bases at J, with 9 bases in the middle. The CDR3 sequence: CASSLDPAPNEKLFF. As DNA, the CDR3 is TGTGCCAGCAGCTTAGACCCAGCGCCTAATGAAAAACTGTTTTTT.